This T cell receptor beta chain was sequenced for a study of blood T cell repertoires in COVID-19. Study context: PBMCs, B-cell-depleted T cells, or T cells were the source of the cDNA or gDNA that made up the material.

CDR3 length: 16 amino acids. Libraries were prepared by immunoSEQ multiplex PCR; TCRdb keeps only in-frame clonotypes and omits some of them. This table has around 270,000 clones, approximately 88% appearing once. The chain is built from TRBV12-1 and TRBJ2-5; the table's TRBD2 call for D was not verified on the DNA. TRBV12-1 corresponds to a pseudogene. The sequence was collected from a woman between 35 and 50 years old who had been exposed to COVID-19. The sequencing input was PBMCs or T cells enriched from blood (not recorded which). This CDR3 reads CASSLIGATAGETQYF. CDR3 bases: TGTGCCAGCAGCTTGATCGGGGCCACGGCGGGGGAGACCCAGTACTTC.